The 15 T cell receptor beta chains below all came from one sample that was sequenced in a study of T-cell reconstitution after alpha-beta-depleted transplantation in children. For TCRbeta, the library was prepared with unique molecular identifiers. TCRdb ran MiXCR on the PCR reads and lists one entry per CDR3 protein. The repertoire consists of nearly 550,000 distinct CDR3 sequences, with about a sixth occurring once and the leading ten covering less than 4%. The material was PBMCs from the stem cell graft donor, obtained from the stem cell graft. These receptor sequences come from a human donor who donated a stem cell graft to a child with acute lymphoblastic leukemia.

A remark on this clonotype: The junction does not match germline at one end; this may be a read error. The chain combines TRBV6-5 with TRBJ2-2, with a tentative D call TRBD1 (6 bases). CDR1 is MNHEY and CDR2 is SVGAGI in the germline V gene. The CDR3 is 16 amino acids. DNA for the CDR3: TGTGCCAGCAGTTACCAGGGGCCCGCGAACACCGTGGAGCTGTTTTTT. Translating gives CASSYQGPANTVELFF.

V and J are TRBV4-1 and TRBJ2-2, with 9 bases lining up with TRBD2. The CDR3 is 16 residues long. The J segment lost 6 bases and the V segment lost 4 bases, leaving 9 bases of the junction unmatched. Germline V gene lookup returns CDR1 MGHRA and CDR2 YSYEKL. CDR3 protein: CASSPGLAKGAGELFF. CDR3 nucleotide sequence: TGCGCCAGCAGCCCGGGACTAGCCAAGGGGGCCGGGGAGCTGTTTTTT.

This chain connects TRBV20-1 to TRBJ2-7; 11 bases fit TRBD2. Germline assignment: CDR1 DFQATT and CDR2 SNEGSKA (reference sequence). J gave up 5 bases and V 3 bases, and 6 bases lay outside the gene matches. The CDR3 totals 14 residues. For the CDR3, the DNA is TGCAGTGCTAGCCTGACTAGCGGGGTTAACGAGCAGTACTTC. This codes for CSASLTSGVNEQYF.

CDR3 region: CATSRLIQGMNTEAFF. The DNA for the CDR3 is TGTGCCACCAGCAGATTAATACAGGGTATGAACACTGAAGCTTTCTTT. The genes are TRBV15 and TRBJ1-1; D is possibly TRBD1 (6 bases). The CDR3 length is 16 residues. Germline V CDR1 and CDR2: LNHNV, YYDKDF (reference sequence). Trimming stripped 2 bases from V and 0 bases from J, with 13 bases between.

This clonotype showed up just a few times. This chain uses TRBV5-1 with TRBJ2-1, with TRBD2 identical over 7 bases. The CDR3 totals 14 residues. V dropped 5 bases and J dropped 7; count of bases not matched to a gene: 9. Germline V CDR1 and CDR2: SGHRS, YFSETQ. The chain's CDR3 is CASSAGELANEQFF. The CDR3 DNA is TGCGCCAGCAGTGCGGGGGAACTTGCTAATGAGCAGTTCTTC.

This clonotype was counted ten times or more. The CDR3 nucleotides read TGTGCCATCAAGAGACTAGCAGGGGAGCAGTTCTTC. This codes for CAIKRLAGEQFF. The V gene is TRBV10-3, the J gene TRBJ2-1; 7 bases align to TRBD2. Germline V CDR1 and CDR2: ENHRY, SYGVKD. This CDR3 has 12 residues. J lost 10 bases, V lost 7 bases, and 7 bases had no gene match.

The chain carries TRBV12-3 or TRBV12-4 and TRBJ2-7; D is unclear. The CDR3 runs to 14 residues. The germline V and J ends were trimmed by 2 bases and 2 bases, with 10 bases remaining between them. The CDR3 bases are TGTGCCAGCAGTTTACTGGGCTTGACCTACGAGCAGTACTTC. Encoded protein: CASSLLGLTYEQYF.

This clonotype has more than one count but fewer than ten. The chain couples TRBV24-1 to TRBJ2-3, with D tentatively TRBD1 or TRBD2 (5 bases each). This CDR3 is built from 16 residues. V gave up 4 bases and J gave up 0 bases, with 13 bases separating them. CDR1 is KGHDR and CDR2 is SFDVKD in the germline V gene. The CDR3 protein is CATSDIGRDSTDTQYF. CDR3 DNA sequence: TGTGCCACCAGTGACATAGGCCGGGACAGCACAGATACGCAGTATTTT.

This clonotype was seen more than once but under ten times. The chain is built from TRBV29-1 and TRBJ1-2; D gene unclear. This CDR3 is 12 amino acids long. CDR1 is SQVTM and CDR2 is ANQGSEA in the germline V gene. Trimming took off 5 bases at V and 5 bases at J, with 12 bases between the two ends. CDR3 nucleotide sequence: TGCAGCGTTACCTGGCGTCCATATGGCTACACCTTC. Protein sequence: CSVTWRPYGYTF.

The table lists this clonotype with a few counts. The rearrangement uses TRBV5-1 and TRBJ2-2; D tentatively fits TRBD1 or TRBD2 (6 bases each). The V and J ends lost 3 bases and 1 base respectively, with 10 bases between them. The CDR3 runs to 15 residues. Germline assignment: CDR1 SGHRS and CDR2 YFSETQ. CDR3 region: CASSWRGQNTGELFF. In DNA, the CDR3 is TGCGCCAGCAGCTGGAGGGGACAGAACACCGGGGAGCTGTTTTTT.

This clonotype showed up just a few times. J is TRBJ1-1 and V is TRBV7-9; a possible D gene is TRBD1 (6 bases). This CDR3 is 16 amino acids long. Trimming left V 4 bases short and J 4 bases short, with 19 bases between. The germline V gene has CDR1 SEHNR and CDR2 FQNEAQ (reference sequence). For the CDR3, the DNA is TGTGCCAGCAGCTCTCGAGGGGGGTTAGTCCGCACTGAAGCTTTCTTT. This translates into CASSSRGGLVRTEAFF.

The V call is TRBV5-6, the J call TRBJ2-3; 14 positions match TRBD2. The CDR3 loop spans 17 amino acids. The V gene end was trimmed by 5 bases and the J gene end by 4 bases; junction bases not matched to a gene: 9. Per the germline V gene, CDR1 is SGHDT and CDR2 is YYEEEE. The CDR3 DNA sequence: TGTGCCAGCAGTTTTGGACTAGCGGGAGGTGGTGCAGATACGCAGTATTTT. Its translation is CASSFGLAGGGADTQYF.

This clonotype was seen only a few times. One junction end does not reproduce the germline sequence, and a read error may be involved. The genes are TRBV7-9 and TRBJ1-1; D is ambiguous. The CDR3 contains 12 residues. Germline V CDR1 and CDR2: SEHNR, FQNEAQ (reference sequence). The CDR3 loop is CASSLGSAEAFF. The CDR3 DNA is TGCGCCAGCAGCTTGGGGTCGGCAGAAGCTTTCTTT.

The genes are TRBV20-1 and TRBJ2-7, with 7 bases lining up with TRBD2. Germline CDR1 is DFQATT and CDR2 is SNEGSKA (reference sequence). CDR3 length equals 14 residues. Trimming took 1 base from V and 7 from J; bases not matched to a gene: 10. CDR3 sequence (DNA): TGCAGTGCTAGAGGTGGGAGGGCCACGGGTGAGCAGTACTTC. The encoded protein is CSARGGRATGEQYF.

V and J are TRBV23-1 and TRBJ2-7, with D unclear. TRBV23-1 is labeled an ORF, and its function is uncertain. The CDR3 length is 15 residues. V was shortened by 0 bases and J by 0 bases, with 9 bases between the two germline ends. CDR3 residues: CASSQSTENSYEQYF. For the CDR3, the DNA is TGCGCCAGCAGTCAATCTACGGAGAACTCCTACGAGCAGTACTTC.